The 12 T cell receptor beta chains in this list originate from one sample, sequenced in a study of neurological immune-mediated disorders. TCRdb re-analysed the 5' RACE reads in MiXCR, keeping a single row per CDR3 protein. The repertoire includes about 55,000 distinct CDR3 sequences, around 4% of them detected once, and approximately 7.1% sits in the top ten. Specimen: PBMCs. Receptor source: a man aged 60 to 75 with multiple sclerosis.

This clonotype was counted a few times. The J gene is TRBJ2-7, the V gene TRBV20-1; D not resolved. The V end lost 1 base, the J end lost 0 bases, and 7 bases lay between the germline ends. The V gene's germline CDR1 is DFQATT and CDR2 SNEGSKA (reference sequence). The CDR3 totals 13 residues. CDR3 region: CSARAPSSYEQYF. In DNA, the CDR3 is TGCAGTGCTAGAGCTCCTAGCTCCTACGAGCAGTACTTC.

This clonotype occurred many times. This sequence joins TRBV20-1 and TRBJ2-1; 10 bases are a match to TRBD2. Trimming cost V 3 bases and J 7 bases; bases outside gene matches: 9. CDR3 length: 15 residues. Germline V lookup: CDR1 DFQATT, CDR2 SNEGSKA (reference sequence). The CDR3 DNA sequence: TGCAGTGCTAGTAGCCTAGCGGGGGCGAAGAATGAGCAGTTCTTC. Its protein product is CSASSLAGAKNEQFF.

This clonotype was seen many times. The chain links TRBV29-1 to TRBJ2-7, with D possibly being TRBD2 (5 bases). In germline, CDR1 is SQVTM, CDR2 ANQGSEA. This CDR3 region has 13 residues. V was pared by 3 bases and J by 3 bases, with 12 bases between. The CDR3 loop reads CSVEEETLYEQYF. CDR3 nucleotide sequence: TGCAGCGTTGAGGAGGAGACTCTCTACGAGCAGTACTTC.

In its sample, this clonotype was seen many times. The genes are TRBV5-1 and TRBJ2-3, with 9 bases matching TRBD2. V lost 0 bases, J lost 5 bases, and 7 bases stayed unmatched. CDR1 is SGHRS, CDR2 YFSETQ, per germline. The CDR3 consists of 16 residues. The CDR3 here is CASSLEGSGSGDTQYF. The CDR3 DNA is TGCGCCAGCAGCTTGGAGGGTAGCGGGAGTGGAGATACGCAGTATTTT.

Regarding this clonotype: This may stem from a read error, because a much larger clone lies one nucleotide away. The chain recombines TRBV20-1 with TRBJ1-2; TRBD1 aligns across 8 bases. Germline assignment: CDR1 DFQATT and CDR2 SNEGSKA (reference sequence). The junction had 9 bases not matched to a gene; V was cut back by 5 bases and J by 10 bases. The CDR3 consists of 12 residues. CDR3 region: CSALQGGPHYTF. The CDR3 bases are TGCAGTGCTTTACAGGGGGGACCTCACTACACCTTC.

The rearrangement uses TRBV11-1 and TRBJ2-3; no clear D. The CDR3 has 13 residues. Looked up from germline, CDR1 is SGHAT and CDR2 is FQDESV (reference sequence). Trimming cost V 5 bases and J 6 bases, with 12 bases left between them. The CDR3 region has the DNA TGTGCCAGCAGCCCGTTGTCAATTGATACGCAGTATTTT. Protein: CASSPLSIDTQYF. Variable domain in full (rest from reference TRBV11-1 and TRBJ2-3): EAEVAQSPRYKITEKSQAVAFWCDPISGHATLYWYRQILGQGPELLVQFQDESVVDDSQLPKDRFSAERLKGVDSTLKIQPAELGDSAMYLCASSPLSIDTQYFGPGTRLTVL.

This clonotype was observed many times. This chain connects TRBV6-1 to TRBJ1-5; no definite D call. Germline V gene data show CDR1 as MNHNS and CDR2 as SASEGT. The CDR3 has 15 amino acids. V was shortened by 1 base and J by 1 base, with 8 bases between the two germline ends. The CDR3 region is CASSEEGGSNQPQHF. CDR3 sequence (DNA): TGTGCCAGCAGTGAAGAAGGAGGGAGCAATCAGCCCCAGCATTTT.

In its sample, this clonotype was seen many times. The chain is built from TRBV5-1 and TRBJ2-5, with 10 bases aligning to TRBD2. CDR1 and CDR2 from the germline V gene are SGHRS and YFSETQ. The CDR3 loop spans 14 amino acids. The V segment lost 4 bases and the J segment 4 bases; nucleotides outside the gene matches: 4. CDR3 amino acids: CASSARLAGETQYF. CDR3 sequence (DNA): TGCGCCAGCAGCGCAAGACTAGCGGGAGAGACCCAGTACTTC.

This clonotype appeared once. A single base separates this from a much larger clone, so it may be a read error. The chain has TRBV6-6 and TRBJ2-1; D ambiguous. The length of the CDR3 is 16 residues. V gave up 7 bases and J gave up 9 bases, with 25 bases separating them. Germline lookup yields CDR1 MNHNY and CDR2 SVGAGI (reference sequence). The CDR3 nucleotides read TGTGCCAGCACCATCCCCAATACTGTTACGGTCAGTGAGCAGTTCTTC. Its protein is CASTIPNTVTVSEQFF.

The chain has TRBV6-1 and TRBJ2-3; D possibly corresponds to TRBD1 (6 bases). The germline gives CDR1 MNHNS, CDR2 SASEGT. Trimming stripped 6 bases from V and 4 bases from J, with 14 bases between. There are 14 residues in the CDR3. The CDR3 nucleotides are TGTGCCAGCAGCCGAGGCAGACAGGCAGATACGCAGTATTTT. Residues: CASSRGRQADTQYF.

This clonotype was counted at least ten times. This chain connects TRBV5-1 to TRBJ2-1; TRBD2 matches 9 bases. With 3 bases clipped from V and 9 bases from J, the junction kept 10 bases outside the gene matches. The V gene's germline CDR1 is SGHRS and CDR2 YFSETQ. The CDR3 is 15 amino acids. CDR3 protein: CASSSAGGLGGEQFF. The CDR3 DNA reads TGCGCCAGCAGCTCCGCGGGGGGGCTAGGGGGTGAGCAGTTCTTC. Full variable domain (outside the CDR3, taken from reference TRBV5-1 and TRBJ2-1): KAGVTQTPRYLIKTRGQQVTLSCSPISGHRSVSWYQQTPGQGLQFLFEYFSETQRNKGNFPGRFSGRQFSNSRSEMNVSTLELGDSALYLCASSSAGGLGGEQFFGPGTRLTVL.

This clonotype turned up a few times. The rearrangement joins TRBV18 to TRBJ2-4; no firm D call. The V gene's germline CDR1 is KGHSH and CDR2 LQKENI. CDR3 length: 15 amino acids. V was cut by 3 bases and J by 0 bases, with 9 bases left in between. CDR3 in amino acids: CASSPDFLAKNIQYF. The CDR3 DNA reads TGTGCCAGCTCACCGGATTTCCTAGCCAAAAACATTCAGTACTTC. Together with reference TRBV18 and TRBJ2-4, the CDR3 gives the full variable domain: NAGVMQNPRHLVRRRGQEARLRCSPMKGHSHVYWYRQLPEEGLKFMVYLQKENIIDESGMPKERFSAEFPKEGPSILRIQQVVRGDSAAYFCASSPDFLAKNIQYFGAGTRLSVL.